This T cell receptor beta chain is drawn from a study of T cells in Graves' hyperthyroidism and ophthalmopathy. Trimming removed 5 bases at V and 9 bases at J, with 20 bases between. The CDR3 totals 16 residues. CDR1 and CDR2 from the germline V gene are SEHNR and FQNEAQ (reference sequence). The investigators amplified TCR beta CDR3 regions from RNA transcripts. The HTBI primer set was used in a first-round RT-PCR of the TCR CDR3. TCRdb re-called the multiplex PCR reads through MiXCR, storing one row per CDR3 protein. The repertoire holds hundreds of thousands of distinct CDR3 sequences, about 20% seen once, with about 50% in the top ten. This clonotype was seen a few times.

This sequence originates from a man aged 40-49 years with Graves' ophthalmopathy. Sequenced input: blood. The gene calls are TRBV7-9 and TRBJ1-6; tentative D call: TRBD1 (5 bases). CDR3: CASSATSPGTSSPLHF. CDR3 DNA sequence: TGTGCCAGCAGCGCAACCAGTCCCGGGACTAGTTCACCCCTCCACTTT.